One and the same sample provided the 28 T cell receptor beta chains below, sequenced in a study of siplizumab effects on memory and regulatory T cells (dated by TCRdb to about 2019). Library preparation used the immunoSEQ multiplex PCR assay. Held by TCRdb, this immuneACCESS table contains in-frame sequences only and omits some clones. Under half of the omission traces to an unresolved V gene where checked; the cause of the rest is unknown. Within this sample are roughly 100,000 clones, with roughly 93% of them counted one time only. The ten largest make up 6% to 7% of the sample. Sequences were obtained from CD8+ T cells sorted from blood. The receptors derive from a human donor in good health.

This chain connects TRBV6-5 to TRBJ2-1, with 14 positions matching TRBD2. The CDR3 loop spans 14 amino acids. Germline V gives CDR1 MNHEY, CDR2 SVGAGI. With V trimmed by 6 bases and J by 6 bases, 1 base remained unmatched. This CDR3 is CASSGLAGGNEQFF. The CDR3 coding sequence is TGTGCCAGCAGCGGACTAGCGGGAGGCAATGAGCAGTTCTTC.

DNA of the CDR3: TGTGCCAGCAGTCCCCGGCCAGCCGGAAACACCATATATTTT. Translation: CASSPRPAGNTIYF. The chain uses TRBV27 and TRBJ1-3; D not certain. Germline CDR1 reads MNHEY; CDR2 reads SMNVEV (reference sequence). The V end lost 5 bases, the J end lost 4 bases, and 12 bases lay between the germline ends. The CDR3 totals 14 residues.

This clone was seen a few times. This sequence joins TRBV7-9 and TRBJ1-2; D perhaps matches TRBD1 (5 bases). Deletions cut 2 bases from V and 4 bases from J, with 11 bases between. The germline V gene has CDR1 SEHNR and CDR2 FQNEAQ (reference sequence). The CDR3 consists of 14 residues. CDR3 sequence reads: CASSLTDSPYGYTF. DNA of the CDR3: TGTGCCAGCAGCTTAACTGACAGCCCCTATGGCTACACCTTC.

J is TRBJ1-5 and V is TRBV4-1; D not certain. V was clipped by 2 bases and J by 7 bases, with 9 bases between them. CDR3 length equals 13 residues. Looked up from germline, CDR1 is MGHRA and CDR2 is YSYEKL. The CDR3 DNA reads TGCGCCAGCAGCCAAACCCCCCGCCAGCCCCAGCATTTT. Amino acids: CASSQTPRQPQHF.

The chain employs TRBV30 and TRBJ2-7; D is uncertain. The CDR3 extends over 13 amino acids. The germline CDR1 and CDR2 sequences are GTSNPN and SVGIG (reference sequence). Trimming took off 0 bases at V and 6 bases at J, with 12 bases between the two ends. The CDR3 DNA reads TGTGCCTGGAGTGTACACAAAACGACCGAGCAGTACTTC. Translating it yields CAWSVHKTTEQYF.

V usage is TRBV6-1 and J usage is TRBJ1-2; 7 nucleotides line up with TRBD1. CDR1 MNHNS and CDR2 SASEGT come from the germline V gene. The CDR3 totals 13 residues. With 6 bases clipped from V and 10 bases from J, the junction kept 11 bases outside the gene matches. This CDR3 reads CASRPTGTADYTF. The CDR3 bases are TGTGCCAGCAGACCAACCGGGACAGCGGACTACACCTTC.

The chain joins TRBV2 to TRBJ2-1; TRBD2 agrees at 8 bases. Germline V gene lookup returns CDR1 SNHLY and CDR2 FYNNEI. This CDR3 spans 15 amino acids. V lost 7 bases to trimming and J lost 4 bases; unmatched junction nucleotides: 9. CDR3 protein: CASMVGSGVYNEQFF. For the CDR3, the DNA is TGTGCCAGCATGGTGGGTAGCGGGGTTTACAATGAGCAGTTCTTC.

The chain is built from TRBV5-6 and TRBJ2-1, with a possible D match to TRBD2 (5 bases). Trimming removed 3 bases from V and 8 bases from J, with 15 bases in between. Germline V gene lookup returns CDR1 SGHDT and CDR2 YYEEEE. This CDR3 comprises 14 residues. CDR3 sequence (DNA): TGTGCCAGCAGCTGGAATTTAGCGCACGATGAGCAGTTCTTC. It codes for CASSWNLAHDEQFF.

The chain couples TRBV9 to TRBJ2-5; D possibly corresponds to TRBD1 (5 bases). The CDR3 contains 14 residues. CDR1 is SGDLS, CDR2 YYNGEE, per germline. V lost 0 bases, J lost 5 bases, and 11 bases lay in between. CDR3 nucleotide sequence: TGTGCCAGCAGCGTAGAGGGGTCCGCGGAGACCCAGTACTTC. It yields the protein CASSVEGSAETQYF.

The chain is built from TRBV9 and TRBJ2-2, with 10 bases lining up with TRBD1. The CDR3 runs 16 residues. Germline loops: CDR1 SGDLS, CDR2 YYNGEE. The V gene end was trimmed by 1 base and the J gene end by 6 bases; junction bases not matched to a gene: 6. The CDR3 DNA sequence: TGTGCCAGCAGCGTAAACCGGGACAGGGGCCCCGGGGAGCTGTTTTTT. Translation: CASSVNRDRGPGELFF.

V usage is TRBV9 and J usage is TRBJ2-1; D may be TRBD1 or TRBD2 (5 bases each). Deletions cut 5 bases from V and 8 bases from J, with 11 bases between. Germline V gene sequence: CDR1 SGDLS, CDR2 YYNGEE. The CDR3 extends over 12 amino acids. As DNA, the CDR3 is TGTGCCAGCAGGGGGGTCAGCGATGAGCAGTTCTTC. Translated: CASRGVSDEQFF. The full variable domain, its missing parts supplied by reference TRBV9 and TRBJ2-1, is DSGVTQTPKHLITATGQRVTLRCSPRSGDLSVYWYQQSLDQGLQFLIQYYNGEERAKGNILERFSAQQFPDLHSELNLSSLELGDSALYFCASRGVSDEQFFGPGTRLTVL.

V usage is TRBV11-3 and J usage is TRBJ2-1; 11 nucleotides agree with TRBD2. From germline, CDR1 is SGHNT and CDR2 YENEEA. The CDR3 sequence is 17 residues long. V was pared by 4 bases and J by 6 bases, with 11 bases of the junction left unmatched. CDR3 amino acids: CASSYRTSGHSGNEQFF. The CDR3 bases are TGTGCCAGCAGCTACCGGACTAGCGGGCATTCGGGCAATGAGCAGTTCTTC. Full variable domain (remainder filled in from reference TRBV11-3 and TRBJ2-1): EAGVVQSPRYKIIEKKQPVAFWCNPISGHNTLYWYLQNLGQGPELLIRYENEEAVDDSQLPKDRFSAERLKGVDSTLKIQPAELGDSAVYLCASSYRTSGHSGNEQFFGPGTRLTVL.

This chain links TRBV27 with TRBJ2-1, with a weak D call TRBD2 (6 bases). This CDR3 comprises 13 residues. V dropped 7 bases and J dropped 10 bases, with 17 bases sitting between them. Germline CDR1 MNHEY, CDR2 SMNVEV (reference sequence). The CDR3 protein is CASTGTPGGEQFF. The CDR3 DNA is TGTGCCAGCACCGGGACCCCCGGAGGGGAGCAGTTCTTC.

The chain is built from TRBV7-9 and TRBJ1-1; TRBD1 matches 8 bases. The germline CDR1 and CDR2 sequences are SEHNR and FQNEAQ (reference sequence). This CDR3 region has 16 residues. Trimming took 1 base from V and 3 from J; bases not matched to a gene: 7. The CDR3 loop is CASSLVGTGIDTEAFF. The CDR3 region has the DNA TGTGCCAGCAGCTTAGTAGGGACAGGTATTGACACTGAAGCTTTCTTT. Based on the CDR3 plus reference TRBV7-9 and TRBJ1-1, the full variable domain is DTGVSQNPRHKITKRGQNVTFRCDPISEHNRLYWYRQTLGQGPEFLTYFQNEAQLEKSRLLSDRFSAERPKGSFSTLEIQRTEQGDSAMYLCASSLVGTGIDTEAFFGQGTRLTVV.

This chain joins TRBV5-6 and TRBJ1-2, with D possibly matching TRBD1 (6 bases). V was cut by 0 bases and J by 4 bases, with 10 bases left in between. This CDR3 has 14 residues. Germline CDR1 and CDR2: SGHDT and YYEEEE. CDR3 loop: CASSLAAGVYGYTF. The CDR3 nucleotides are TGTGCCAGCAGCTTGGCTGCAGGGGTCTATGGCTACACCTTC. Supplemented by reference TRBV5-6 and TRBJ1-2, the full variable domain reads DAGVTQSPTHLIKTRGQQVTLRCSPKSGHDTVSWYQQALGQGPQFIFQYYEEEERQRGNFPDRFSGHQFPNYSSELNVNALLLGDSALYLCASSLAAGVYGYTFGSGTRLTVV.

V is TRBV7-6 and J is TRBJ2-7; 12 bases match TRBD1. After removal of 1 base from V and 5 bases from J, the junction contained 9 bases not matched to a gene. The CDR3 is 17 residues long. The germline V gene has CDR1 SGHVS and CDR2 FNYEAQ. The CDR3 sequence is CASSLVGGQGALDEQYF. As DNA, the CDR3 is TGTGCCAGCAGCTTAGTGGGGGGACAGGGGGCGCTGGACGAGCAGTACTTC.

V is TRBV4-2 and J is TRBJ2-1; perhaps TRBD2 as D (5 bases). Germline CDR1 LGHNA, CDR2 YNFKEQ. Deletions cut 1 base from V and 4 bases from J, with 17 bases between. CDR3 length: 17 residues. In DNA form, the CDR3 reads TGTGCCAGCAGCCAAGGGGCAGCGGATCAAGTATACAATGAGCAGTTCTTC. Its translation is CASSQGAADQVYNEQFF.

This rearrangement joins TRBV7-9 to TRBJ2-1; D is unresolved. There are 13 residues in the CDR3. Germline loops: CDR1 SEHNR, CDR2 FQNEAQ (reference sequence). V shed 4 bases and J shed 4 bases, with 8 bases lying between them. CDR3 sequence (DNA): TGTGCCAGCAGCTCCCTCGAGTACAATGAGCAGTTCTTC. Protein product: CASSSLEYNEQFF.

The genes are TRBV19 and TRBJ2-7, with 10 bases matching TRBD1. V trimming: 7 bases; J trimming: 3 bases; junction bases outside the gene matches: 12. CDR1 LNHDA and CDR2 SQIVND come from the germline V gene (reference sequence). This CDR3 contains 16 residues. The CDR3 reads CASNDRGRLDYYEQYF. In DNA form, the CDR3 reads TGTGCCAGTAACGACAGGGGGCGGCTCGACTACTACGAGCAGTACTTC.

The J gene is TRBJ1-1, the V gene TRBV6-6; D uncertain. Trimming cost V 6 bases and J 3 bases, with 14 bases left between them. Germline V CDR1 and CDR2: MNHNY, SVGAGI (reference sequence). The CDR3 runs 14 residues. For the CDR3, the DNA is TGTGCCAGCAGCTATTTGGGTGAAGACACTGAAGCTTTCTTT. Translation: CASSYLGEDTEAFF.

The J gene is TRBJ2-1, the V gene TRBV6-1; 8 nucleotides agree with TRBD1. Unmatched junction bases numbered 3, after V lost 4 bases and J lost 4 bases. The CDR3 has 14 amino acids. Germline CDR1 MNHNS, CDR2 SASEGT. The CDR3 DNA follows: TGTGCCAGCAGTGGAGGACAGGGTTACAATGAGCAGTTCTTC. This codes for CASSGGQGYNEQFF.

The chain employs TRBV7-2 and TRBJ2-5; D perhaps matches TRBD2 (5 bases). CDR3 size: 17 residues. Trimming cost V 5 bases and J 5 bases, with 24 bases left between them. CDR1 and CDR2 from the germline V gene are SGHTA and FQGNSA. DNA of the CDR3: TGTGCCAGCAGCGCTCATGTTGGACTTACTGTAAGGGAGACCCAGTACTTC. This gives the protein CASSAHVGLTVRETQYF.

The J gene is TRBJ1-1, the V gene TRBV6-5; D possibly corresponds to TRBD1 (6 bases). The germline CDR1 and CDR2 sequences are MNHEY and SVGAGI. The CDR3 has 14 amino acids. The V end was cut by 10 bases, the J end by 5 bases, with 20 bases between. This CDR3 reads CATQLVRGLTEAFF. CDR3 DNA: TGTGCCACCCAGTTAGTCAGGGGCTTGACTGAAGCTTTCTTT.

The chain joins TRBV5-8 to TRBJ2-1; 13 nucleotides align to TRBD2. After removal of 4 bases from V and 3 bases from J, the junction contained 4 bases not matched to a gene. CDR3 length: 16 residues. CDR1 SGHTS and CDR2 YDEGEE come from the germline V gene. The CDR3 DNA reads as TGTGCCAGCAGCCGCGGACTAGCGGGAGACTACAATGAGCAGTTCTTC. Protein sequence: CASSRGLAGDYNEQFF.

This clone was seen a single time. The chain links TRBV18 to TRBJ1-2, with D hard to call. Trimming pared 0 bases from V and 4 bases from J, leaving 15 bases between. The CDR3 runs to 16 residues. In germline, CDR1 is KGHSH, CDR2 LQKENI. CDR3 bases: TGTGCCAGCTCACCACCGGACTCCCCCTTGGCCTATGGCTACACCTTC. Protein: CASSPPDSPLAYGYTF.

This chain connects TRBV4-1 to TRBJ1-1; 8 bases are a match to TRBD1. The CDR3 is made up of 15 amino acids. The germline V gene encodes CDR1 MGHRA and CDR2 YSYEKL. After removal of 3 bases from V and 1 base from J, the junction contained 4 bases not matched to a gene. The CDR3 nucleotides are TGCGCCAGCAGCCAGTCAGACAGGGGGAACACTGAAGCTTTCTTT. Its translation: CASSQSDRGNTEAFF.

This clone was seen just once. The chain carries TRBV27 and TRBJ2-2; D not certain. The CDR3 runs to 16 residues. Per the germline V gene, CDR1 is MNHEY and CDR2 is SMNVEV (reference sequence). With 4 bases removed from V and 4 bases from J, the gap between germline ends came to 16 bases. DNA for the CDR3: TGTGCCAGCAGTTCCTCCGGGCCCTATGCCACCGGGGAGCTGTTTTTT. It encodes CASSSSGPYATGELFF.

The chain recombines TRBV7-9 with TRBJ1-1; D possibly corresponds to TRBD1 (6 bases). The CDR3 covers 12 residues. V gave up 6 bases and J gave up 11 bases, with 16 bases separating them. The germline CDR1 and CDR2 sequences are SEHNR and FQNEAQ (reference sequence). The CDR3 nucleotides read TGTGCCAGCAGAGGGGGTGGGCCTGGTGCTTTCTTT. Amino acids: CASRGGGPGAFF.